The present entry profiles one T cell receptor beta chain with its context. Germline CDR1 KGHSH, CDR2 LQKENI. The CDR3 length is 14 residues. Losses at the gene ends were 3 bases for V and 2 bases for J; bases not matched to a gene: 1. These data are taken from a study of T cell changes during pregnancy in multiple sclerosis. The method was immunoSEQ multiplex PCR; TCRdb's version includes in-frame clones alone and lacks a portion of them. The repertoire holds 35,000 to 45,000 clones, with more than 90% as singletons. The chain is built from TRBV18 and TRBJ2-4; 7 bases fit TRBD1. The sequenced sample was CD4+ T cells from peripheral blood mononuclear cells, obtained in the second trimester of pregnancy. The sequence derives from a female donor in good health, enrolled as a control in a pregnancy study. The CDR3 DNA reads as TGTGCCAGCTCACCGGACAGGTCCAAAAACATTCAGTACTTC. This codes for CASSPDRSKNIQYF.